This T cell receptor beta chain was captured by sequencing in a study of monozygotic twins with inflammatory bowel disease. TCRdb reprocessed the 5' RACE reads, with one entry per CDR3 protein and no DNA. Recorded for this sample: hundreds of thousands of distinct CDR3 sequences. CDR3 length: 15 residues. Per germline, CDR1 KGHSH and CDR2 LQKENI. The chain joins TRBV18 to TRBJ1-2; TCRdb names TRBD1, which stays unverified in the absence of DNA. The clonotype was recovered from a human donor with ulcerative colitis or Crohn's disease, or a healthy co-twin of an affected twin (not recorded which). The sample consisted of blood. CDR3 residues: CASSPPRQGHYGYTF.